Sequencing of this TCR beta chain was carried out in a study of CD8 T cells in ankylosing spondylitis. This CDR3 has 15 residues. Germline loops: CDR1 LNHDA, CDR2 SQIVND (reference sequence). The V and J ends lost 3 bases and 6 bases respectively, with 15 bases between them. Construction of TCR beta libraries was performed using quantitative 5'-RACE with molecular barcodes. TCRdb re-called the 5' RACE reads with MiXCR, one entry per CDR3 protein. The profile shows fewer than 500,000 distinct CDR3 sequences, around 22% of them singletons. Worth noting for this clonotype: What it recognizes is unknown.

Study results and caveats: Disease-linked clones bore a CD8+ phenotype, appearing relatively rarely in peripheral blood. Earlier work had already found some motif variants in reactive arthritis synovial fluid and blood. A TCR beta motif of several highly homologous variants seemed to mark ankylosing spondylitis blood. Matched ankylosing spondylitis synovial fluid reportedly contained a significantly enriched population of disease-linked clones.

The sample taken for sequencing was blood, either unsorted or a sorted T cell fraction (not recorded which). The chain joins TRBV19 to TRBJ1-5, with D possibly TRBD1 on 5 matching bases. The clonotype was recovered from a male donor with ankylosing spondylitis. CDR3 in amino acids: CASSMGLRMGQPQHF. The CDR3 bases are TGTGCCAGTAGTATGGGGCTGAGGATGGGTCAGCCCCAGCATTTT.